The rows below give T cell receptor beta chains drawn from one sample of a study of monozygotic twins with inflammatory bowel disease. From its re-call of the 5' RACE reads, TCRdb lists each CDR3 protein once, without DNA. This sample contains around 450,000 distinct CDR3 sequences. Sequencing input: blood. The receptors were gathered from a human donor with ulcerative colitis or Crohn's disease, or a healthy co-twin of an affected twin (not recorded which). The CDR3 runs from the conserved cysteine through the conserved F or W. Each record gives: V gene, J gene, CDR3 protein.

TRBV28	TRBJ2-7	CASSFLSSPGSSYEQYF
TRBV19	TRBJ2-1	CASSPISSGKTYNEQFF
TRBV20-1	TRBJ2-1	CSARGGGSYNEQFF
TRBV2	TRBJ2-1	CASSLTVREPFF
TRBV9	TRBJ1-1	CASSLSTGDAFF
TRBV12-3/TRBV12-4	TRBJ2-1	CASILRDRLYNEQFF
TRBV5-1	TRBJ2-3	CASSLPTSAPTDTQYF
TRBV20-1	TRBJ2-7	CSARKTPIYEQYF
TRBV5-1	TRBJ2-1	CASSLGAGNNEQFF
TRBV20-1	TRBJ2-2	CSASSQGARTGELFF
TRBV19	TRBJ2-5	CASTPTGEDTQYF
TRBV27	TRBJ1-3	CASRPAGGSGNTIYF
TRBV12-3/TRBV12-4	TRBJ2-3	CASSSSRPRNWVTDTQYF
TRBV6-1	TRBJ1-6	CASSNAGVYSPLHF
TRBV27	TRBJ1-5	CASSSPPKPQHF
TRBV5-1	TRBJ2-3	CASSLTGRYSTDTQYF
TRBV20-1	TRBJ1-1	CSARAGTVKGNTEAFF
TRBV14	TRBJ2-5	CASSQEGVTQYF
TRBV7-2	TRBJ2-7	CASSLSEYEQYF
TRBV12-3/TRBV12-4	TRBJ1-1	CASSLGYGRNTEAFF
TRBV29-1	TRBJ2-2	CSGRGGVTGELFF
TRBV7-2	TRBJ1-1	CASSPQQGVNTEAFF
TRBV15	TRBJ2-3	CATTTPRLAGVIDTQYF
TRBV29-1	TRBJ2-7	CSVEELAGDYEQYF
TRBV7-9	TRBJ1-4	CASRGASGEKLFF
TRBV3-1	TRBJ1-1	CASSHRPSNTEAFF
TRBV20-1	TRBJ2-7	CSAPKGYEQYF
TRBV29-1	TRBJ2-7	CSVMTGSSYEQYF
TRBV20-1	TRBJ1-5	CSARDPKTGGPNQPQHF
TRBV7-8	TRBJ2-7	CAGGTAGEQYF
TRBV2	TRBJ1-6	CASRIRVANSPLHF
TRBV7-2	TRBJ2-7	CASSLAGGAPGYEQYF
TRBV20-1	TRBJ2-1	CSASGTKGEQFF
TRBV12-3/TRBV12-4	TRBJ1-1	CASTVGQVEAFF
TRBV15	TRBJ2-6	CATSRDGNSGANVLTF
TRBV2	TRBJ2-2	CAMEVSGTANTGELFF
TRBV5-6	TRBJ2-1	CASRQGAINEQFF
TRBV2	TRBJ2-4	CASSEEGGGANIQYF
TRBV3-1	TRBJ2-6	CASSPRAWSGANVLTF
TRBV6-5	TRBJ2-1	CASSTQGGNEQFF